This T cell receptor (beta chain) is drawn from a study of CD8 T cells in ankylosing spondylitis. For this clonotype: Its cognate antigen is unknown.

Using quantitative 5'-RACE with molecular barcodes, the authors made TCR beta libraries. MiXCR, applied by TCRdb to the 5' RACE reads, yields one record per CDR3 protein. The repertoire holds approximately 250,000 distinct CDR3 sequences, more than 25% seen once, with around 4.4% in the top ten. Whole-study results and caveats: Relatively scarce in peripheral blood, disease-linked clones were CD8+.

The CDR3 totals 17 residues. The origin of this receptor is a male donor with ankylosing spondylitis or in good health (not recorded which). V usage is TRBV21-1 and J usage is TRBJ1-6. TRBV21-1 is recorded as a pseudogene. Sequenced input: blood, either unsorted or a sorted T cell fraction (not recorded which). Here the CDR3 reads CASSSQLKARNNSPLHF. CDR3 coding DNA: TGTGCCAGCAGCTCCCAGCTCAAGGCTCGGAATAATTCACCCCTCCACTTT.